Below are 8 T cell receptor beta chains sequenced from a single sample in a study of regulatory T cells in long-lasting Graves disease. Libraries of TCR beta came from iRepertoire HTBI primers plus Arm-PCR of CDR3 regions. Using its own MiXCR run on the multiplex PCR reads, TCRdb lists one record per CDR3 protein. This table has about 470,000 distinct CDR3 sequences, around a fifth appearing once. Time point indicated: persistent/refractory GD, antithyroid drugs over 5 years with positive TRAb. Extracted PBMC RNA gave rise to the TCR library. The sequences come from peripheral blood mononuclear cells (PBMCs), collected when the disease was refractory, from a patient treated with antithyroid drugs. These receptors all come from a female donor with Graves disease.

This chain joins TRBV4-1 and TRBJ1-4, with 10 bases fitting TRBD1. V lost 4 bases and J lost 6; bases outside the gene matches: 5. Germline CDR1 and CDR2: MGHRA and YSYEKL. The length of the CDR3 is 15 residues. In nucleotides, the CDR3 is TGCGCCAGCAGCCCCCGGACAGGGGGAGATGAAAAACTGTTTTTT. Translating it yields CASSPRTGGDEKLFF.

V is TRBV2 and J is TRBJ2-1, with unresolved D. This CDR3 has 13 residues. Germline CDR1 reads SNHLY; CDR2 reads FYNNEI. With 5 bases removed from V and 8 bases from J, the gap between germline ends came to 13 bases. The CDR3 nucleotides read TGTGCCAGCAGTCACTACCCAAAGGATGAGCAGTTCTTC. Translated, it gives CASSHYPKDEQFF. Combining the CDR3 with reference TRBV2 and TRBJ2-1 gives the whole variable domain EPEVTQTPSHQVTQMGQEVILRCVPISNHLYFYWYRQILGQKVEFLVSFYNNEISEKSEIFDDQFSVERPDGSNFTLKIRSTKLEDSAMYFCASSHYPKDEQFFGPGTRLTVL.

Comments on this clonotype: This could be a read error, since a much larger clone is one nucleotide away. The V call is TRBV11-3, the J call TRBJ1-2, with D unresolved. V lost 5 bases to trimming and J lost 3 bases, with 10 bases between them. Germline CDR1 and CDR2: SGHNT and YENEEA. The CDR3 is 13 residues long. The CDR3, as DNA: TGTGCCAGCAGCCCCGGGGAAGACTATGGCTACACCTTC. Its protein product is CASSPGEDYGYTF.

The V gene is TRBV24-1, the J gene TRBJ1-5, with a tentative D call TRBD1 (6 bases). This CDR3 is built from 15 residues. Germline V gives CDR1 KGHDR, CDR2 SFDVKD. V was shortened by 3 bases and J by 3 bases, with 11 bases between the two germline ends. DNA of the CDR3: TGTGCCACCAGTGATGCTCAGGGGTTCAATCAGCCCCAGCATTTT. Translated: CATSDAQGFNQPQHF.

The chain links TRBV7-2 to TRBJ2-7; 10 positions agree with TRBD2. The V gene's germline CDR1 is SGHTA and CDR2 FQGNSA. CDR3 length: 16 amino acids. Trimming took 4 bases from V and 7 from J; bases not matched to a gene: 13. The CDR3, as DNA: TGTGCCAGCAGCTCGACTAGCGGGCCCGGGGCTGATGAGCAGTACTTC. Its protein is CASSSTSGPGADEQYF.

J is TRBJ2-3 and V is TRBV25-1, with D perhaps TRBD2 (6 bases). CDR1 MGHDK and CDR2 SYGVNS come from the germline V gene. The ends were cut back, 1 base at V and 4 bases at J, with 18 bases in the middle. The CDR3 is made up of 17 amino acids. The CDR3 is CASSESLGIRRADTQYF. CDR3 in DNA: TGTGCCAGCAGTGAATCTCTCGGAATTCGGAGGGCAGATACGCAGTATTTT.

There are a few counts of this clonotype. A read error is possible here, since a much larger clone lies one base away. V is TRBV28 and J is TRBJ1-1; D gene uncertain. Germline V CDR1 and CDR2: MDHEN, SYDVKM. The CDR3 loop spans 13 amino acids. The DNA of the CDR3 is TGTGCCAGCAGTTTCAACAAGAACACTGAAGTTTTCTTT. Residues: CASSFNKNTEVFF.

In nucleotides, the CDR3 is TGTGCCAGCAGCCCTCGGATTCGACAGGGTAATGGCTACACCTTC. Its translation is CASSPRIRQGNGYTF. The J gene is TRBJ1-2, the V gene TRBV12-3 or TRBV12-4; 7 positions match TRBD1. The CDR3 covers 15 residues. Unmatched junction bases numbered 13, after V lost 6 bases and J lost 6 bases.